A single sample is the source of the 30 T cell receptor beta chains below, sequenced in a study of shared clonotypes between healthy human individuals. Profiling relied on immunoSEQ multiplex PCR, and the TCRdb table lists in-frame clones only, not all of them. The table lists roughly 700,000 clones, over 65% of them singletons. Sequences were obtained from memory CD4+ T cells sorted from blood. As to subset: CD45RA-negative fraction. These receptors all stem from a young woman in good health.

This chain links TRBV5-6 with TRBJ2-5; D is perhaps TRBD1 (5 bases). The CDR3 totals 15 residues. Trimming took 2 bases from V and 4 from J, leaving 15 bases between them. Germline assignment: CDR1 SGHDT and CDR2 YYEEEE. CDR3 protein: CASSLNPGSGETQYF. The DNA for the CDR3 is TGTGCCAGCAGCTTAAATCCAGGGTCTGGAGAGACCCAGTACTTC.

The chain is built from TRBV6-5 and TRBJ2-3; no clear D gene. This CDR3 spans 11 amino acids. Germline CDR1 reads MNHEY; CDR2 reads SVGAGI. V was cut by 8 bases and J by 3 bases, with 6 bases left in between. Here the CDR3 DNA reads TGTGCCAGCTACAATACAGATACGCAGTATTTT. Amino acids: CASYNTDTQYF.

The chain uses TRBV14 and TRBJ2-1; 11 nucleotides agree with TRBD2. CDR1 and CDR2 (germline): SGHDN, FVKESK. This CDR3 has 20 residues. V lost 1 base and J lost 0; bases outside the gene matches: 11. The CDR3: CASSQVYGTSGASSYNEQFF. The DNA for the CDR3 is TGTGCCAGCAGCCAAGTCTATGGGACTAGCGGTGCCAGCTCCTACAATGAGCAGTTCTTC.

The chain is built from TRBV7-6 and TRBJ1-1; possibly TRBD1 for D (5 bases). The CDR3 is 14 residues long. The germline V and J ends were trimmed by 3 bases and 0 bases, with 8 bases remaining between them. Looked up from germline, CDR1 is SGHVS and CDR2 is FNYEAQ. Here the CDR3 reads CASSLGRMNTEAFF. CDR3 bases: TGTGCCAGCAGCTTGGGACGGATGAACACTGAAGCTTTCTTT. The entire variable domain, with the rest obtained from reference TRBV7-6 and TRBJ1-1, is as follows: GAGVSQSPRYKVTKRGQDVALRCDPISGHVSLYWYRQALGQGPEFLTYFNYEAQQDKSGLPNDRFSAERPEGSISTLTIQRTEQRDSAMYRCASSLGRMNTEAFFGQGTRLTVV.

This chain joins TRBV7-8 and TRBJ2-3; D not resolved. The germline CDR1 and CDR2 sequences are SGHVS and FQNEAQ. This CDR3 has 15 amino acids. The V gene lost 5 bases and the J gene lost 6 bases, with 18 bases spanning the gap. The CDR3 bases are TGTGCCAGCAGCCTTGGACGGCTACCTTGGGATACGCAGTATTTT. It encodes CASSLGRLPWDTQYF.

This clone was detected a few times. This sequence joins TRBV7-3 and TRBJ2-1; 10 bases fit TRBD2. The V and J ends lost 5 bases and 5 bases, in that order; junction bases with no gene match: 9. The length of the CDR3 is 16 residues. CDR1 and CDR2 (germline): SGHTA, FQGTGA. Here the CDR3 DNA reads TGTGCCAGCAGCCCTATAGCGGGAGGCGGTAACAATGAGCAGTTCTTC. This gives the protein CASSPIAGGGNNEQFF.

The rearrangement joins TRBV19 to TRBJ2-3; 8 bases agree with TRBD2. The CDR3 length is 16 residues. V shed 3 bases and J 4 bases; nucleotides not matched to a gene: 9. Germline CDR1 and CDR2: LNHDA and SQIVND (reference sequence). The chain's CDR3 is CASSMRQSGSADTQYF. The CDR3 coding sequence is TGTGCCAGTAGTATGAGGCAGAGCGGGAGCGCAGATACGCAGTATTTT.

The chain carries TRBV11-2 and TRBJ2-1; TRBD2 matches 12 bases. CDR3 size: 17 residues. CDR1 is SGHAT and CDR2 is FQNNGV in the germline V gene. The J segment lost 3 bases and the V segment lost 5 bases, leaving 8 bases of the junction unmatched. Here the CDR3 reads CASSLSLAGGHYNEQFF. In DNA, the CDR3 is TGTGCCAGCAGCCTCTCCCTAGCGGGAGGGCACTACAATGAGCAGTTCTTC.

This clone was detected a few times. The genes are TRBV2 and TRBJ2-7, with D unresolved. The length of the CDR3 is 13 residues. Trimming removed 7 bases at V and 12 bases at J, with 22 bases between. Germline CDR1 is SNHLY and CDR2 is FYNNEI. The CDR3 nucleotides are TGTGCCAGCAAAATAGGACCAGAGGCCCCTCCGTACTTC. This translates into CASKIGPEAPPYF.

The V and J genes are TRBV6-6 and TRBJ2-1, with 10 nucleotides matching TRBD2. This CDR3 region has 16 residues. CDR1 is MNHNY, CDR2 SVGAGI, per germline (reference sequence). V was pared by 8 bases and J by 1 base, with 8 bases of the junction left unmatched. The CDR3 bases are TGTGCCAGCGGACCTAGCGGGAGAGGGTCCTACAATGAGCAGTTCTTC. The encoded protein is CASGPSGRGSYNEQFF.

This clone has more than one count but fewer than ten. CDR3 sequence (DNA): TGTGCCAGCAGCTCCCCCCGATCGGAGAGTCCTCAGTACTTC. The encoded protein is CASSSPRSESPQYF. The gene calls are TRBV4-2 and TRBJ2-7; D gene uncertain. There are 14 residues in the CDR3. Looked up from germline, CDR1 is LGHNA and CDR2 is YNFKEQ. Trimming stripped 5 bases from V and 10 bases from J, with 21 bases between.

With regard to this clone: Distinct nucleotide sequences in the sample also encode this CDR3. This sequence joins TRBV11-2 and TRBJ2-5; unclear D gene. Trimming left V 3 bases short and J 2 bases short, with 4 bases between. CDR1 is SGHAT and CDR2 is FQNNGV in the germline V gene. CDR3 length equals 12 residues. The CDR3 nucleotides are TGTGCCAGCAGCTTCGAACAAGAGACCCAGTACTTC. It codes for CASSFEQETQYF.

V and J are TRBV28 and TRBJ1-2, with D uncertain. CDR1 and CDR2 (germline): MDHEN, SYDVKM. There are 12 residues in the CDR3. Between the trimmed V and J ends, which lost 3 bases and 2 bases, there was a span of 4 bases. The CDR3 coding sequence is TGTGCCAGCAGTTTGGGGAACTATGGCTACACCTTC. Translating it yields CASSLGNYGYTF.

The chain joins TRBV10-3 to TRBJ2-2, with D tentatively TRBD2 (6 bases). Germline values: CDR1 ENHRY, CDR2 SYGVKD. This CDR3 is 15 amino acids long. The V gene lost 4 bases and the J gene lost 3 bases, with 12 bases spanning the gap. The CDR3 region has the DNA TGTGCCATCAGTGTTGGAGGGCAGTACACCGGGGAGCTGTTTTTT. Its protein is CAISVGGQYTGELFF.

V usage is TRBV19 and J usage is TRBJ2-2, with D possibly being TRBD2 (8 bases). The germline gives CDR1 LNHDA, CDR2 SQIVND (reference sequence). The CDR3 runs 15 residues. V lost 9 bases, J lost 4 bases, and 18 bases lay in between. CDR3 sequence reads: CASGGDRDLTGELFF. CDR3 in DNA: TGTGCCAGCGGGGGGGACAGAGACCTCACCGGGGAGCTGTTTTTT.

The chain links TRBV30 to TRBJ1-1, with TRBD1 as a possible D gene (5 bases). The CDR3 is 12 residues long. The V gene's germline CDR1 is GTSNPN and CDR2 SVGIG (reference sequence). Trimming pared 5 bases from V and 10 bases from J, leaving 17 bases between. The CDR3 bases are TGTGCCTGGGGGACCCAAAGGACCCGAGCTTTCTTT. It codes for CAWGTQRTRAFF.

V usage is TRBV5-8 and J usage is TRBJ2-1, with D perhaps matching TRBD2 (6 bases). Trimming pared 10 bases from V and 5 bases from J, leaving 19 bases between. Per the germline V gene, CDR1 is SGHTS and CDR2 is YDEGEE. This CDR3 is built from 14 residues. The CDR3 nucleotides are TGTGCCGGGGGAGGCGGAGCCACAAACAATGAGCAGTTCTTC. Translating it yields CAGGGGATNNEQFF.

This clone showed up many times. Additional DNA sequences in this sample encode the identical CDR3. V gene TRBV7-2 combines with J gene TRBJ2-3, with D unclear. The CDR3 is 12 residues long. The germline CDR1 and CDR2 sequences are SGHTA and FQGNSA. V gave up 4 bases and J gave up 2 bases, with 4 bases separating them. The CDR3 DNA reads as TGTGCCAGCAGCTCTTTCACAGATACGCAGTATTTT. It encodes CASSSFTDTQYF.

Many counts were recorded for this clone. The chain is built from TRBV19 and TRBJ2-5; 8 nucleotides match TRBD1. The J segment lost 2 bases and the V segment lost 6 bases, leaving 8 bases of the junction unmatched. CDR1 is LNHDA and CDR2 is SQIVND in the germline V gene (reference sequence). CDR3 length: 15 amino acids. The chain's CDR3 is CASRDLGQAQETQYF. The CDR3 nucleotides read TGTGCCAGTAGGGACCTGGGACAGGCACAAGAGACCCAGTACTTC.

In this sample, this clone turned up once. This chain uses TRBV11-2 with TRBJ2-2, with D perhaps TRBD2 (5 bases). Deletions cut 4 bases from V and 4 bases from J, with 13 bases between. The CDR3 totals 15 residues. CDR1 is SGHAT, CDR2 FQNNGV, per germline. Written as DNA, the CDR3 is TGTGCCAGCAGCTCCGGGGTGTTAGGCACCGGGGAGCTGTTTTTT. As protein: CASSSGVLGTGELFF.

The chain links TRBV10-3 to TRBJ2-5; D is ambiguous. This CDR3 spans 15 amino acids. Germline V gives CDR1 ENHRY, CDR2 SYGVKD. V was pared by 2 bases and J by 2 bases, with 12 bases between. The chain's CDR3 is CAISERTGLQETQYF. For the CDR3, the DNA is TGTGCCATCAGTGAGAGAACTGGGTTACAAGAGACCCAGTACTTC.

This clone was seen a handful of times. This chain joins TRBV2 and TRBJ1-2; D is perhaps TRBD1 (5 bases). Germline assignment: CDR1 SNHLY and CDR2 FYNNEI. The CDR3 consists of 11 residues. The V and J ends lost 11 bases and 1 base respectively, with 8 bases between them. CDR3 DNA: TGTGCCGGTCAGGGTAACTATGGCTACACCTTC. This encodes CAGQGNYGYTF.

As concerns this clone: Other DNA sequences within the sample encode an identical CDR3. CDR3 residues: CASSPGTGASYEQYF. In nucleotides, the CDR3 is TGTGCCAGCTCACCCGGGACAGGGGCTTCCTACGAGCAGTACTTC. The chain combines TRBV18 with TRBJ2-7; 10 bases are a match to TRBD1. Germline loops: CDR1 KGHSH, CDR2 LQKENI. Trimming took 3 bases from V and 1 from J; bases not matched to a gene: 3. The CDR3 is 15 residues long.

The chain employs TRBV7-2 and TRBJ2-5; D possibly corresponds to TRBD2 (7 bases). The end of the DNA aligns better with TRBJ2-7, so the J call may be wrong. The CDR3 is 15 residues long. Germline lookup yields CDR1 SGHTA and CDR2 FQGNSA. CDR3 loop: CASSHTRGGIHEQYF. For the CDR3, the DNA is TGTGCCAGCAGCCACACTAGGGGGGGTATTCACGAGCAGTACTTC.

CDR3 DNA sequence: TGTGCCAGCAGCTTAGGGACCACGAGGGGAGCCCTCGCTGAGCAGTTCTTC. Encoded protein: CASSLGTTRGALAEQFF. The chain joins TRBV11-3 to TRBJ2-1; D tentatively fits TRBD1 or TRBD2 (5 bases each). The germline gives CDR1 SGHNT, CDR2 YENEEA. V was cut by 1 base and J by 9 bases, with 22 bases left in between. The CDR3 contains 17 residues.

This clone was seen more than once but under ten times. The chain combines TRBV5-4 with TRBJ1-1, with D possibly matching TRBD1 (6 bases). Trimming removed 5 bases at V and 1 base at J, with 15 bases between. Germline V CDR1 and CDR2: SGHNT, YYREEE (reference sequence). The length of the CDR3 is 15 residues. CDR3 coding DNA: TGTGCCAGCAGACGCCGGGACACCGCGAACACTGAAGCTTTCTTT. It codes for CASRRRDTANTEAFF.

This clone was found a few times. This chain links TRBV11-2 with TRBJ2-7; D might be TRBD2 (6 bases). Trimming shortened V by 7 bases and J by 5 bases, and 21 bases separated the two germline ends. This CDR3 contains 15 residues. CDR1 and CDR2 (germline): SGHAT, FQNNGV. The CDR3 sequence: CASTTGAGTHNEQYF. The DNA of the CDR3 is TGTGCCAGCACCACTGGGGCGGGGACCCACAACGAGCAGTACTTC.

The rearrangement uses TRBV6-4 and TRBJ2-7, with D perhaps given as TRBD1 or TRBD2 (5 bases each). Trimming cost V 2 bases and J 4 bases, with 18 bases left between them. The CDR3 contains 16 residues. CDR1 and CDR2 (germline): MRHNA, SNTAGT. The CDR3 DNA is TGTGCCAGCAGTGACAGGATCGGGACGATATCTTACGAGCAGTACTTC. Protein sequence: CASSDRIGTISYEQYF.

This chain connects TRBV7-9 to TRBJ2-3; 9 bases fit TRBD1. Germline assignment: CDR1 SEHNR and CDR2 FQNEAQ (reference sequence). Trimming removed 8 bases from V and 8 bases from J; junction bases left unmatched: 8. The CDR3 is 13 residues long. The CDR3 region has the DNA TGTGCCAGCGGCCGGACAGGGGCAGGTACGCAGTATTTT. Translated, it gives CASGRTGAGTQYF.

This rearrangement joins TRBV6-5 to TRBJ1-2; possibly TRBD1 for D (5 bases). The CDR3 consists of 14 residues. The V gene's germline CDR1 is MNHEY and CDR2 SVGAGI. V lost 6 bases, J lost 0 bases, and 11 bases lay in between. CDR3: CASSPGGSNYGYTF. DNA for the CDR3: TGTGCCAGCAGCCCCGGGGGGTCTAACTATGGCTACACCTTC.